This is a list of T cell receptor beta chains from one sample in a study of identical twins. MiXCR was run by TCRdb on the 5' RACE reads, yielding one entry per CDR3 protein. This sample yields about 340,000 distinct CDR3 sequences, of which 7% to 9.5% are seen a single time; approximately 8.9% belongs to the top ten. The specimen sequenced was naive T cells sorted from blood. The receptor set was obtained from a woman aged 50 to 65 in good health. The CDR3 runs from the conserved cysteine through the conserved F or W. D genes are given only for firm matches. For some rows the clone size is stated as once, few or many, or as a class when expanded; others skip it.

clone_size,v_call,d_call,j_call,cdr3_nt,cdr3_aa
NA,TRBV2,TRBD1,TRBJ2-5,TGTGCCAGCAGTGAGGACAGGGGTCAAGAGACCCAGTACTTC,CASSEDRGQETQYF
many,TRBV4-1,NA,TRBJ2-5,TGCGCCAGCAGCCAAGATCTTGTCGTTCAGGGGGGAGAGACCCAGTACTTC,CASSQDLVVQGGETQYF
NA,TRBV10-3,TRBD2,TRBJ2-3,TGTGCCATCAGTGACTTCTTCCGGGAGGGCCAGGGAGATACGCAGTATTTT,CAISDFFREGQGDTQYF
few,TRBV5-1,NA,TRBJ1-1,TGCGCCAGCAGCTTGAACGCAGTCAACACTGAAGCTTTCTTT,CASSLNAVNTEAFF
many,TRBV7-9,TRBD1,TRBJ2-2,TGTGCCAGCAGCTTCACTCTGGGACAGGGGACCGGGGAGCTGTTTTTT,CASSFTLGQGTGELFF
NA,TRBV7-2,TRBD2,TRBJ2-5,TGTGCCAGCAGCCTTCCAACTAGCGGGAGGGAGACCCAGTACTTC,CASSLPTSGRETQYF
few,TRBV20-1,TRBD2,TRBJ2-1,TGCAGTGCTAGAGAACATATGTCGACTAGCGGGATTATCGGTGAGCAGTTCTTC,CSAREHMSTSGIIGEQFF
many,TRBV24-1,TRBD1,TRBJ1-1,TGTGCCACCAGTAAGACAGGGGAAGTCACTGAAGCTTTCTTT,CATSKTGEVTEAFF
NA,TRBV7-9,NA,TRBJ1-5,TGTGCCAGCAGCGCTCAGGGGAGCGATCAGCCCCAGCATTTT,CASSAQGSDQPQHF
few,TRBV7-6,TRBD2,TRBJ2-5,TGTGCCAGCATAGCGGGATCAGAGACCCAGTACTTC,CASIAGSETQYF
few,TRBV20-1,TRBD2,TRBJ2-7,TGCAGTGCTTCTCGACTAGCGGGAGGGTACGAGCAGTACTTC,CSASRLAGGYEQYF
many,TRBV20-1,NA,TRBJ2-3,TGCAGTGCTAGAGGCTCGAACGGAGATACGCAGTATTTT,CSARGSNGDTQYF
many,TRBV20-1,NA,TRBJ2-1,TGCAGTGCTAGAGATCTGAAAGGGAAGGGCAATGAGCAGTTCTTC,CSARDLKGKGNEQFF
few,TRBV3-1,NA,TRBJ2-7,TGTGCCAGCAGCCGTCCCAGTCATCCCTACGAGCAGTACTTC,CASSRPSHPYEQYF
NA,TRBV5-1,TRBD2,TRBJ2-3,TGCGCCAGCAGAGCCGGGAGGCCCACAGATACGCAGTATTTT,CASRAGRPTDTQYF
few,TRBV19,NA,TRBJ1-1,TGTGCCAGTAGTCCTAAAACAGGGTCGAACGCTGAAGCTTTCTTT,CASSPKTGSNAEAFF
few,TRBV12-3/TRBV12-4,TRBD2,TRBJ2-3,TGTGCCAGCAGTATTAGCGGGAGCGATACGCAGTATTTT,CASSISGSDTQYF
many,TRBV20-1,NA,TRBJ2-3,TGCAGTGCTAGAGGAGGCCCATCCACGCAGTATTTT,CSARGGPSTQYF
NA,TRBV2,TRBD2,TRBJ2-3,TGTGCCAGCAGTGCCACTAGCGGGAGGACAGATACGCAGTATTTT,CASSATSGRTDTQYF
NA,TRBV9,NA,TRBJ2-2,TGTGCCAGCAGCGTAGCCACGATTGCCGGGGAGCTGTTTTTT,CASSVATIAGELFF
few,TRBV11-3,TRBD2,TRBJ2-2,TGTGCCAGCAGCTTAGCCCAGACTAGCGGGAGTCGGAGGTCCGGGGAGCTGTTTTTT,CASSLAQTSGSRRSGELFF
NA,TRBV11-2,NA,TRBJ1-1,TGTGCCAGCAGCACCCGACCTACAGGTAACACTGAAGCTTTCTTT,CASSTRPTGNTEAFF
few,TRBV9,NA,TRBJ1-1,TGTGCCAGCAGCGAAGCTCTAGGGACTCAAGCTTTCTTT,CASSEALGTQAFF
many,TRBV27,TRBD1,TRBJ2-1,TGTGCCAGCAGTGCCGGCAGGGGGCGTTTTCAGTTCTTC,CASSAGRGRFQFF
few,TRBV29-1,TRBD2,TRBJ2-1,TGCAGCGTGGTTGAGACTAGCGGGGTCTCCTACAATGAGCAGTTCTTC,CSVVETSGVSYNEQFF
many,TRBV20-1,NA,TRBJ2-3,TGCAGTGCTAGCGGGGTGGAGGCGACAGATACGCAGTATTTT,CSASGVEATDTQYF
few,TRBV27,NA,TRBJ1-5,TGTGCCAGCAGTTTATCGCGCGGGGATCAGCCCCAGCATTTT,CASSLSRGDQPQHF
few,TRBV6-2/TRBV6-3,TRBD2,TRBJ2-1,TGTGCCAGCAGTTACCCAAGCGGGAGCGAGCAGTTCTTC,CASSYPSGSEQFF
NA,TRBV5-1,NA,TRBJ2-1,TGCGCCAGCAGCTTGAACGGCAAATCCTACAATGAGCAGTTCTTC,CASSLNGKSYNEQFF
many,TRBV12-3/TRBV12-4,TRBD2,TRBJ2-1,TGTGCCAGCATTGCGGGGGGCCTTGAACAGTTCTTC,CASIAGGLEQFF
few,TRBV3-1,NA,TRBJ1-1,TGTGCCAGCAGCCGCCAACTTCCCTGGGGCACTGAAGCTTTCTTT,CASSRQLPWGTEAFF
NA,TRBV7-7,NA,TRBJ2-2,TGTGCCAGCAGACAAAATCCTCCCGGGGAGCTGTTTTTT,CASRQNPPGELFF